The 9 T cell receptor beta chains below were found in one sample sequenced in a study of CD8 T cells in Susac syndrome. Reverse transcription of about 0.45 to 1 ug RNA was performed with random hexamers. TCRdb itself ran the immunoSEQ multiplex PCR reads through MiXCR, one entry per CDR3 protein. The table records some 190,000 distinct CDR3 sequences, less than 95% of them present only once. Sequencing was performed on CD4+ T cells from PBMCs. These receptors originate from a human donor in good health.

The rearrangement joins TRBV5-1 to TRBJ2-7; D ambiguous. Germline loops: CDR1 SGHRS, CDR2 YFSETQ. The CDR3 loop spans 13 amino acids. V lost 0 bases and J 4 bases, leaving 8 bases between the germline ends. In DNA, the CDR3 is TGCGCCAGCAGCTTGGCCGGTCAATACGAGCAGTACTTC. Its translation: CASSLAGQYEQYF.

This clonotype has only one observation. This chain connects TRBV18 to TRBJ2-2; D not certain. The CDR3 runs to 14 residues. Trimming shortened V by 4 bases and J by 0 bases, and 6 bases separated the two germline ends. Per the germline V gene, CDR1 is KGHSH and CDR2 is LQKENI. CDR3 bases: TGTGCCAGCTCACAGGGAACGAACACCGGGGAGCTGTTTTTT. This gives the protein CASSQGTNTGELFF. Drawing the rest from reference TRBV18 and TRBJ2-2, the complete variable domain is NAGVMQNPRHLVRRRGQEARLRCSPMKGHSHVYWYRQLPEEGLKFMVYLQKENIIDESGMPKERFSAEFPKEGPSILRIQQVVRGDSAAYFCASSQGTNTGELFFGEGSRLTVL.

The rearrangement uses TRBV11-2 and TRBJ2-5; D is uncertain. V lost 5 bases and J 7 bases, leaving 8 bases between the germline ends. The CDR3 runs to 11 residues. The V gene's germline CDR1 is SGHAT and CDR2 FQNNGV. This CDR3 is CASSREWTQYF. In nucleotides, the CDR3 is TGTGCCAGCAGCCGTGAATGGACCCAGTACTTC.

This clonotype was seen only a few times. The chain is built from TRBV27 and TRBJ2-5; weak D call: TRBD2 (7 bases). V was pared by 2 bases and J by 4 bases, with 11 bases between. The CDR3 length is 14 residues. The germline V gene encodes CDR1 MNHEY and CDR2 SMNVEV (reference sequence). In nucleotides, the CDR3 is TGTGCCAGCAGTTTAGGGAGGGGGAGAGAGACCCAGTACTTC. Its translation is CASSLGRGRETQYF.

The V call is TRBV20-1, the J call TRBJ2-5; TRBD2 matches at 11 bases. Per the germline V gene, CDR1 is DFQATT and CDR2 is SNEGSKA (reference sequence). The length of the CDR3 is 18 residues. V was pared by 6 bases and J by 4 bases, with 19 bases of the junction left unmatched. This CDR3 is CSAEIRLAGGSGGETQYF. CDR3 coding DNA: TGCAGTGCGGAGATTAGGCTAGCGGGAGGTTCGGGGGGAGAGACCCAGTACTTC.

The genes are TRBV24-1 and TRBJ2-2; 8 positions match TRBD1. J lost 5 bases, V lost 4 bases, and 5 bases had no gene match. The CDR3 is 15 residues long. Per germline, CDR1 KGHDR and CDR2 SFDVKD. This CDR3 is CATSEMTGATGELFF. The CDR3 nucleotides are TGTGCCACCAGTGAGATGACAGGGGCAACCGGGGAGCTGTTTTTT.

The CDR3 DNA is TGTGCCAGCAGCCATCAGAGTGGCGAGCAGTACTTC. Translated, it gives CASSHQSGEQYF. V and J are TRBV7-3 and TRBJ2-7; no clear D. CDR1 and CDR2 (germline): SGHTA, FQGTGA. The CDR3 sequence is 12 residues long. Trimming removed 5 bases from V and 6 bases from J, with 11 bases in between.

J is TRBJ1-5 and V is TRBV19; 8 bases fit TRBD1. Germline CDR1 LNHDA, CDR2 SQIVND (reference sequence). J was trimmed by 7 bases and V by 6 bases; bases with no gene match: 5. The CDR3 consists of 13 residues. CDR3: CASSDRGGQPQHF. CDR3 DNA sequence: TGTGCCAGTAGCGACAGGGGCGGGCAGCCCCAGCATTTT.

The chain carries TRBV20-1 and TRBJ2-1; TRBD2 matches 16 bases. From germline, CDR1 is DFQATT and CDR2 SNEGSKA (reference sequence). CDR3 length equals 16 residues. V shed 3 bases, J shed 6 bases, and the junction held 5 bases outside the gene matches. CDR3 amino acids: CSASPGTSGRANEQFF. DNA of the CDR3: TGCAGTGCTAGCCCCGGGACTAGCGGGAGGGCCAATGAGCAGTTCTTC.